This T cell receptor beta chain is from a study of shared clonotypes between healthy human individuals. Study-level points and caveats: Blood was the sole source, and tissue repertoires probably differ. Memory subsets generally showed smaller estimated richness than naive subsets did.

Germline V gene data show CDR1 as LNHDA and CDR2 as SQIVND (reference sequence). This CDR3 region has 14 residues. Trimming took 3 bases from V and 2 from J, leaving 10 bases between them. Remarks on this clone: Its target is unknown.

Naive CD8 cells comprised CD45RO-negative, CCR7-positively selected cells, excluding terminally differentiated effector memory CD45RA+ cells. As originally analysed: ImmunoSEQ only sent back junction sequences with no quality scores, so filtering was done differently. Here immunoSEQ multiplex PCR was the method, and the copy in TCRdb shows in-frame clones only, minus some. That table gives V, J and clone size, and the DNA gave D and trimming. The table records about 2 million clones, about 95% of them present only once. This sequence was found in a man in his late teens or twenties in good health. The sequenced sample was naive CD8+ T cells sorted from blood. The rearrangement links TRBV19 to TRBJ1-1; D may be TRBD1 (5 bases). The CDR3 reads CASSMWGGNTEAFF. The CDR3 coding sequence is TGTGCCAGTAGTATGTGGGGGGGAAACACTGAAGCTTTCTTT.